The 2 T cell receptor beta chains listed next were all sequenced from one sample in a study of T cell changes during pregnancy in multiple sclerosis. TCRdb's table, derived via immunoSEQ multiplex PCR, lists solely in-frame clones and lacks some. The table shows about 40,000 clones, with 75% to 90% occurring only once. This sample comprised peripheral blood, obtained in the first trimester of pregnancy. The source is a female donor in good health, enrolled as a control in a pregnancy study.

J is TRBJ1-1 and V is TRBV5-6; TRBD1 might be the D (6 bases). V was pared by 5 bases and J by 6 bases, with 14 bases between. Germline CDR1 SGHDT, CDR2 YYEEEE. The CDR3 loop spans 13 amino acids. CDR3 protein: CASSPTGFAEAFF. CDR3 sequence (DNA): TGTGCCAGCAGTCCAACAGGGTTCGCTGAAGCTTTCTTT.

This clone is medium-sized within its sample. V gene TRBV29-1 combines with J gene TRBJ2-7, with D possibly being TRBD2 (6 bases). The CDR3 spans 11 residues. V was trimmed by 4 bases and J by 6 bases, leaving 10 bases between them. The germline CDR1 and CDR2 sequences are SQVTM and ANQGSEA. The CDR3, as DNA: TGCAGCGTTGGCGGGATTTTCGAGCAGTACTTC. It encodes CSVGGIFEQYF.